This T cell receptor beta chain derives from a study of cytomegalovirus exposure and HLA in healthy donors. Germline V lookup: CDR1 WNHNN, CDR2 SYGVQD (reference sequence). This CDR3 region has 15 residues. V was trimmed by 6 bases and J by 0 bases, leaving 12 bases between them. PCR amplification relied on 60 Vbeta primers (plus 13 Jbeta primers). TCRdb's table, derived via immunoSEQ multiplex PCR, lists solely in-frame clones and lacks some. The profile shows about 130,000 clones, over 80% of them singletons. This chain uses TRBV10-1 with TRBJ1-3; tentative D call: TRBD1 (5 bases). The specimen sequenced was PBMCs. The sequence was collected from a man between 18 and 29 years old in good health and CMV-seropositive. This CDR3 reads CASSQGTNSGNTIYF. DNA for the CDR3: TGCGCCAGCAGCCAGGGAACCAACTCTGGAAACACCATATATTTT.